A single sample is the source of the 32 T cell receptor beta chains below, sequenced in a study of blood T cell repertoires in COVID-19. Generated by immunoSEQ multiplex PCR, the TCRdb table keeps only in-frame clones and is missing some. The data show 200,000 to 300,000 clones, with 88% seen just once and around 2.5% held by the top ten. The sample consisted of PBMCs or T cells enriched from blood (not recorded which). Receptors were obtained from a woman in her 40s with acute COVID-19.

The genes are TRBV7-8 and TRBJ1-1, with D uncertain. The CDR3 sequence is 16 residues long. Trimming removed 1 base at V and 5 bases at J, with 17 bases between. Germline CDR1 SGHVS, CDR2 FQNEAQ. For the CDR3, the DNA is TGTGCCAGCAGCTTAGGGGCTAAGGGAACGGGGACTGAAGCTTTCTTT. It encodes CASSLGAKGTGTEAFF.

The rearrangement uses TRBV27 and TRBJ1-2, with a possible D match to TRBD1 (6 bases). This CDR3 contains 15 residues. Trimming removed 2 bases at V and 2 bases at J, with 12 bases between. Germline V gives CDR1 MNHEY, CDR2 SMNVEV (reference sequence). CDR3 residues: CASSLDPQGNYGYTF. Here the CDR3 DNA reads TGTGCCAGCAGTTTAGACCCCCAGGGGAACTATGGCTACACCTTC.

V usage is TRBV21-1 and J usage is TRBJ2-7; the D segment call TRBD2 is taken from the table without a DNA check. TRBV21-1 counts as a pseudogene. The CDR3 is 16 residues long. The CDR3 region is CASSKVSGGRRHEQYV. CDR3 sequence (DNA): TGTGCCAGCAGCAAAGTATCTGGCGGGAGAAGGCACGAGCAGTACGTC.

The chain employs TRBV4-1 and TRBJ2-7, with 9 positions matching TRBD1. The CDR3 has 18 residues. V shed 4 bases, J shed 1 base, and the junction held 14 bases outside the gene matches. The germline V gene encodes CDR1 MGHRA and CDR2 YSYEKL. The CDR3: CASSPTYRDRVVSYEQYF. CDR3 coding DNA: TGCGCCAGCAGCCCAACGTACCGGGACAGGGTAGTTTCCTACGAGCAGTACTTC.

CDR3 amino acids: CASTFRGRGAMNTEAFF. CDR3 sequence (DNA): TGTGCCAGTACATTCAGGGGTCGGGGGGCTATGAACACTGAAGCTTTCTTT. This chain links TRBV19 with TRBJ1-1; weak D call: TRBD1 (6 bases). The V end was cut by 7 bases, the J end by 0 bases, with 21 bases between. The length of the CDR3 is 17 residues. Germline CDR1 reads LNHDA; CDR2 reads SQIVND (reference sequence).

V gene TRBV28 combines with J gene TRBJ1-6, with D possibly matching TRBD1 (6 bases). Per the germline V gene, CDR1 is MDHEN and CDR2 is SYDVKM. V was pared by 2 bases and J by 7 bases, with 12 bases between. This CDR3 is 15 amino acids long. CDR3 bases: TGTGCCAGCAGTTTAGGGGGCCAGAGAAATTCACCCCTCCACTTT. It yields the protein CASSLGGQRNSPLHF. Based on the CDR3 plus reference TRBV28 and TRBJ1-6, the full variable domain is DVKVTQSSRYLVKRTGEKVFLECVQDMDHENMFWYRQDPGLGLRLIYFSYDVKMKEKGDIPEGYSVSREKKERFSLILESASTNQTSMYLCASSLGGQRNSPLHFGNGTRLTVT.

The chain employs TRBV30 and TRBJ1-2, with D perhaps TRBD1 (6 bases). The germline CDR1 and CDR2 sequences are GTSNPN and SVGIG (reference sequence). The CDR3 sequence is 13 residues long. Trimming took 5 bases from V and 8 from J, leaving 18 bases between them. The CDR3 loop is CAWGLRTASGYTF. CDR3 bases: TGTGCCTGGGGGCTAAGGACAGCATCGGGCTACACCTTC.

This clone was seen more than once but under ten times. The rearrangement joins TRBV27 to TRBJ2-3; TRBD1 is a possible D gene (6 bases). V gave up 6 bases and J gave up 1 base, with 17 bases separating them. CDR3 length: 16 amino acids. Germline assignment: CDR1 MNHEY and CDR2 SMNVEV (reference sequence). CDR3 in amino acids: CASRRGQPIRTDTQYF. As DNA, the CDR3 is TGTGCCAGCAGGCGCGGACAGCCTATACGCACAGATACGCAGTATTTT.

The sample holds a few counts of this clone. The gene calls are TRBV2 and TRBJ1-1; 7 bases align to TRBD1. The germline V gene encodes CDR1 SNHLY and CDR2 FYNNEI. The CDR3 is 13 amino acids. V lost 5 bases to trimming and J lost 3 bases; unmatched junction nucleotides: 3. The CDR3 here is CASSRGQDTEAFF. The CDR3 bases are TGTGCCAGCAGTAGAGGACAGGACACTGAAGCTTTCTTT. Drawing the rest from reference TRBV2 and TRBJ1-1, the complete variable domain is EPEVTQTPSHQVTQMGQEVILRCVPISNHLYFYWYRQILGQKVEFLVSFYNNEISEKSEIFDDQFSVERPDGSNFTLKIRSTKLEDSAMYFCASSRGQDTEAFFGQGTRLTVV.

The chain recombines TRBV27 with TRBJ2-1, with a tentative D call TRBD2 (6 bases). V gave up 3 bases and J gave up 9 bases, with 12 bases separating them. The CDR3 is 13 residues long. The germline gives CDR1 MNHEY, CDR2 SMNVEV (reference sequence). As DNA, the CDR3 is TGTGCCAGCAGTTTGCGACTAGGGACTGAGCAGTTCTTC. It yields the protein CASSLRLGTEQFF.

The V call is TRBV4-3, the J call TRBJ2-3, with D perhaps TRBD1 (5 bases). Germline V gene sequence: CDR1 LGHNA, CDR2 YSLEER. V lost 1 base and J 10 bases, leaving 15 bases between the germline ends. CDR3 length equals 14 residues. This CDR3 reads CASSQGPLLGAQYF. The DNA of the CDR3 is TGCGCCAGCAGCCAAGGCCCCCTCCTAGGGGCGCAGTATTTT.

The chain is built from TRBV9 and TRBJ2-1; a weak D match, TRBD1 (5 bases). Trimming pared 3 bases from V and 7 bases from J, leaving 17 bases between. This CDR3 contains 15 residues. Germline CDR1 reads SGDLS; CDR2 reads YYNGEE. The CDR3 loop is CASSERAGQGNEQFF. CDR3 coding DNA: TGTGCCAGCAGCGAAAGGGCAGGACAAGGGAATGAGCAGTTCTTC.

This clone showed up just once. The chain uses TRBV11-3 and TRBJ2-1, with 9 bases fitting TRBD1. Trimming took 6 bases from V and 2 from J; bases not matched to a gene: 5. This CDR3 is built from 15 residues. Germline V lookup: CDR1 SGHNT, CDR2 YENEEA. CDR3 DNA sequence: TGTGCCAGCAGTCCGGGACAGGGCGCCTACAATGAGCAGTTCTTC. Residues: CASSPGQGAYNEQFF.

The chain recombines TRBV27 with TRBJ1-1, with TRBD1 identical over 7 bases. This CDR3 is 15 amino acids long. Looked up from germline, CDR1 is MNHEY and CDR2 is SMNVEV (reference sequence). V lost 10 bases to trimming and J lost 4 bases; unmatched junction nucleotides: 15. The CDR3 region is CATVMATGTATEAFF. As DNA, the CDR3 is TGTGCCACCGTAATGGCGACCGGGACAGCCACTGAAGCTTTCTTT.

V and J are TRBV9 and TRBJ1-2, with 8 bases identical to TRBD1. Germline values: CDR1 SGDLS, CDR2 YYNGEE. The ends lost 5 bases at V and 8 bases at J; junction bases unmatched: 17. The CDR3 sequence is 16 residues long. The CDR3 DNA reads TGTGCCAGCAGGGGAACCGGACAGGGACGATTATGGGGCTACACCTTC. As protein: CASRGTGQGRLWGYTF. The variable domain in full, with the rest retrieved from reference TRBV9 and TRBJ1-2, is DSGVTQTPKHLITATGQRVTLRCSPRSGDLSVYWYQQSLDQGLQFLIQYYNGEERAKGNILERFSAQQFPDLHSELNLSSLELGDSALYFCASRGTGQGRLWGYTFGSGTRLTVV.

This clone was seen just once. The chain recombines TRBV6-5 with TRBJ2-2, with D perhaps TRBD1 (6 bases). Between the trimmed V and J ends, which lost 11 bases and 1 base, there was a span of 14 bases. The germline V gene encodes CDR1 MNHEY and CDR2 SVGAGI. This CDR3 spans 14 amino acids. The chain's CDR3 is CAGHPTGNTGELFF. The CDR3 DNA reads TGTGCCGGACATCCGACAGGGAACACCGGGGAGCTGTTTTTT.

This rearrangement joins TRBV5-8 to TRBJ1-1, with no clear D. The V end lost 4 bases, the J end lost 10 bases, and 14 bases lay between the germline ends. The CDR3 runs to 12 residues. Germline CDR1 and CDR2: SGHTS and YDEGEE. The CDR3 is CASSPGGRGAFF. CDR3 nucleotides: TGTGCCAGCAGCCCGGGTGGGCGGGGAGCTTTCTTT.

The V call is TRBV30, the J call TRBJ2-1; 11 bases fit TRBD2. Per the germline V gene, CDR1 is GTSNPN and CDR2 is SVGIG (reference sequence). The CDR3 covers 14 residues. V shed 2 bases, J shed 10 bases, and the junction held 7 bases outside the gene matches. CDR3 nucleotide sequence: TGTGCCTGGAGTCTTAGCGGGGGGGCCAGGGAGCAGTTCTTC. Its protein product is CAWSLSGGAREQFF.

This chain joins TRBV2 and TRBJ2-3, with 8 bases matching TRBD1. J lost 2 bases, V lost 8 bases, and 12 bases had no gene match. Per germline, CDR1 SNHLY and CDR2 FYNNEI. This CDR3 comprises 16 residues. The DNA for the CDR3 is TGTGCCAGCCTTCAGGGGGCGCGTCCCTTCACAGATACGCAGTATTTT. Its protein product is CASLQGARPFTDTQYF.

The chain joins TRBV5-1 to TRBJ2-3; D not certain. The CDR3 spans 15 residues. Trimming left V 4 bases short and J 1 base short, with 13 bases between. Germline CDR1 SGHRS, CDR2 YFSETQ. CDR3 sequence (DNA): TGCGCCAGCAGCCCCGGGTCCTTGGGCACAGATACGCAGTATTTT. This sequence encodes CASSPGSLGTDTQYF. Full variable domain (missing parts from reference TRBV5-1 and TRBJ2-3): KAGVTQTPRYLIKTRGQQVTLSCSPISGHRSVSWYQQTPGQGLQFLFEYFSETQRNKGNFPGRFSGRQFSNSRSEMNVSTLELGDSALYLCASSPGSLGTDTQYFGPGTRLTVL.

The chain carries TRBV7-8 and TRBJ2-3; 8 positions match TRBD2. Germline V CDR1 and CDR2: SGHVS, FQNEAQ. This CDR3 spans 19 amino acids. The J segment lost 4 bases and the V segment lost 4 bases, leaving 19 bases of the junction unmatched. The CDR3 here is CASSSIRTLAGPGADTQYF. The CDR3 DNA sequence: TGTGCCAGCAGCTCTATTAGGACTCTAGCGGGCCCGGGGGCAGATACGCAGTATTTT.

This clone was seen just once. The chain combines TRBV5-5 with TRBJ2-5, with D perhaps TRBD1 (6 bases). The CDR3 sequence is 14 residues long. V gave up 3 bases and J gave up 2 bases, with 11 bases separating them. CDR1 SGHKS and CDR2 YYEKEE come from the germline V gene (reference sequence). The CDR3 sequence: CASSYGQLQETQYF. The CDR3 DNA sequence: TGTGCCAGCAGCTATGGACAGTTACAAGAGACCCAGTACTTC.

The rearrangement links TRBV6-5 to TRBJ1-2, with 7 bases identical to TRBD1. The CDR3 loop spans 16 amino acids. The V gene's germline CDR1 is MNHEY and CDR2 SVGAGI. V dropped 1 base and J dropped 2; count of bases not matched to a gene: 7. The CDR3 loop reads CASSYLRTGVNYGYTF. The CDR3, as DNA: TGTGCCAGCAGTTACTTGAGGACAGGAGTAAACTATGGCTACACCTTC.

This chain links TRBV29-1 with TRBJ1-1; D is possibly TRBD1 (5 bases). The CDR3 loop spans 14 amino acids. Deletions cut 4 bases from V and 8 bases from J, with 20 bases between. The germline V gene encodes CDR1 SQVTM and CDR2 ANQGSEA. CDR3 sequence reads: CSVAGGKGSNEAFF. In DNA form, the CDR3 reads TGCAGCGTTGCCGGGGGGAAGGGGTCGAACGAAGCTTTCTTT. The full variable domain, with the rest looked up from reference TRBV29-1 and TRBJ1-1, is SAVISQKPSRDICQRGTSLTIQCQVDSQVTMMFWYRQQPGQSLTLIATANQGSEATYESGFVIDKFPISRPNLTFSTLTVSNMSPEDSSIYLCSVAGGKGSNEAFFGQGTRLTVV.

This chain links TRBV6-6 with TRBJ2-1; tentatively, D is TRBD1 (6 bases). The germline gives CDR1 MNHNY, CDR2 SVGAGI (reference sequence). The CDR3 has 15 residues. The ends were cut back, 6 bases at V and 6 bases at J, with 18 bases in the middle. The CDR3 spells CASSPYRTGPNEQFF. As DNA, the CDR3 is TGTGCCAGCAGCCCATACCGAACAGGGCCCAATGAGCAGTTCTTC.

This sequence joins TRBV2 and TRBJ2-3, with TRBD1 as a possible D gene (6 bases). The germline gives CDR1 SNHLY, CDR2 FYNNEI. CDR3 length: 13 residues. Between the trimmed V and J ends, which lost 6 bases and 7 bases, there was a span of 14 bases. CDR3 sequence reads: CASSRGGEYTQYF. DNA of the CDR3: TGTGCCAGCAGCAGGGGCGGTGAATATACGCAGTATTTT. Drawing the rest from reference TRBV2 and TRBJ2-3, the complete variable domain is EPEVTQTPSHQVTQMGQEVILRCVPISNHLYFYWYRQILGQKVEFLVSFYNNEISEKSEIFDDQFSVERPDGSNFTLKIRSTKLEDSAMYFCASSRGGEYTQYFGPGTRLTVL.

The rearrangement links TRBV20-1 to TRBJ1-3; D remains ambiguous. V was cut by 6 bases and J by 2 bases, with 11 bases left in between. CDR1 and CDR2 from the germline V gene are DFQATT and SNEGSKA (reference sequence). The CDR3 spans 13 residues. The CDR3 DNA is TGCAGTGCCAGTTTTGCGGCTGGAAACACCATATATTTT. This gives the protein CSASFAAGNTIYF.

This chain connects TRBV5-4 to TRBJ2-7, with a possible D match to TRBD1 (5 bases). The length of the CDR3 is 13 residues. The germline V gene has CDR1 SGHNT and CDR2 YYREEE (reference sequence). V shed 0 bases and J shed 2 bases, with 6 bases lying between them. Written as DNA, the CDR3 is TGTGCCAGCAGCTTGGCAGGGCCCTACGAGCAGTACTTC. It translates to CASSLAGPYEQYF.

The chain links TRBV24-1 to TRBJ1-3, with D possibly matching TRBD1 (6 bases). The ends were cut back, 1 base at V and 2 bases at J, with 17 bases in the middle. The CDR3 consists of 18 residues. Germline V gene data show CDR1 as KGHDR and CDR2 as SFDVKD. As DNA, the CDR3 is TGTGCCACCAGTGATTTTTGGGGGGGGGCGCTTACTGGAAACACCATATATTTT. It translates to CATSDFWGGALTGNTIYF.

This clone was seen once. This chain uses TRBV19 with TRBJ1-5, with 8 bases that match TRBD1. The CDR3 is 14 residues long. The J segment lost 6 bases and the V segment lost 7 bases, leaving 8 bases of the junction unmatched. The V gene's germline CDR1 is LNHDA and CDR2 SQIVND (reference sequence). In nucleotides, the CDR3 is TGTGCCAGTAATCGCCAGGGGGCTAGTCAGCCCCAGCATTTT. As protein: CASNRQGASQPQHF.

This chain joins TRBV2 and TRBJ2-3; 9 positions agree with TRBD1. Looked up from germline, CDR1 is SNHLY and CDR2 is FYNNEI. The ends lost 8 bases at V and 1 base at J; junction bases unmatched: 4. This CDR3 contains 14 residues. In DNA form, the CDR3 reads TGTGCCAGCGTAAGGGACAGGGGCACAGATACGCAGTATTTT. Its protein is CASVRDRGTDTQYF.

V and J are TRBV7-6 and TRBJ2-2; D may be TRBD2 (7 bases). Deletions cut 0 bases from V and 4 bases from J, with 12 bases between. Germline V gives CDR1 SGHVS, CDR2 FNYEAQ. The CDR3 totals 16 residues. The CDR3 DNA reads TGTGCCAGCAGCTTAGCGGGGGGGCCGGGCACCGGGGAGCTGTTTTTT. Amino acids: CASSLAGGPGTGELFF.